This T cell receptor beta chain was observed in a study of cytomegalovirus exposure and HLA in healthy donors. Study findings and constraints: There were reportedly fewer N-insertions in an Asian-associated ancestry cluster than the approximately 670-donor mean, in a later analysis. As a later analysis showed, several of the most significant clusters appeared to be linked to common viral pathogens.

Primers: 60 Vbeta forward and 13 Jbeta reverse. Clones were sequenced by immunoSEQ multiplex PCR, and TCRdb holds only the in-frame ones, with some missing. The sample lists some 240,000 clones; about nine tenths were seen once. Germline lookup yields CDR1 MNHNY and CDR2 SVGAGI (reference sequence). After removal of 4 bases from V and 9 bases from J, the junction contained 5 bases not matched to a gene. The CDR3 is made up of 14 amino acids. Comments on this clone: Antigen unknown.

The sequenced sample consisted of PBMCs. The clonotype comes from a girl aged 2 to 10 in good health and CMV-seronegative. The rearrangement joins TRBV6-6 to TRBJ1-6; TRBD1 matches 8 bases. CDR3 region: CASSLQGGGSPLHF. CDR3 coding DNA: TGTGCCAGCAGTTTACAGGGGGGGGGTTCACCCCTCCACTTT.